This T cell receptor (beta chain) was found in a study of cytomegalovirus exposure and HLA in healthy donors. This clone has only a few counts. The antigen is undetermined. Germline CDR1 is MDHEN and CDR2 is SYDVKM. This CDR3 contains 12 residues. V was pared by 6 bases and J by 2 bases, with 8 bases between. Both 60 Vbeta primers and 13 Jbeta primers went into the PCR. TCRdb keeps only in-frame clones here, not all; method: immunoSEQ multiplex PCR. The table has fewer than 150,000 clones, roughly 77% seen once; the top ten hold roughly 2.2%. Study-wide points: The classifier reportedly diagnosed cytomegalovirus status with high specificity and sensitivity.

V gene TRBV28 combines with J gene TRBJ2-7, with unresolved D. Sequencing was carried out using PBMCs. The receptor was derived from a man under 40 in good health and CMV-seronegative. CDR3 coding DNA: TGTGCCAGCAGCCCTTCCCCCTACGAGCAGTACTTC. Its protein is CASSPSPYEQYF.